This T cell receptor beta chain was recorded in a study of blood T cell repertoires in COVID-19. Study-level background: Acute and convalescent COVID-19 specimens originated in the United States, Italy and Spain.

Per the authors' pipeline: The authors estimated nucleated cell counts from reference gene primer amplification. The method was immunoSEQ multiplex PCR; TCRdb's version includes in-frame clones alone and lacks a portion of them. V, J and clone size derive from that table, while D and trimming were established from the DNA sequence. The data hold around 110,000 clones, with about nine tenths observed a single time. Germline trimming cut 3 bases from V and 5 bases from J; bases unmatched to any gene: 6. Germline-derived CDR1 and CDR2 are MDHEN and SYDVKM. The CDR3 length is 15 residues. Input material: peripheral blood. This clonotype was obtained from a human donor with active COVID-19. The donor label of this sample is uncertain. The chain is built from TRBV28 and TRBJ1-5; 8 nucleotides match TRBD1. CDR3 protein: CASSFVTGDHQPQHF. CDR3 nucleotide sequence: TGTGCCAGCAGTTTCGTGACAGGGGACCATCAGCCCCAGCATTTT.